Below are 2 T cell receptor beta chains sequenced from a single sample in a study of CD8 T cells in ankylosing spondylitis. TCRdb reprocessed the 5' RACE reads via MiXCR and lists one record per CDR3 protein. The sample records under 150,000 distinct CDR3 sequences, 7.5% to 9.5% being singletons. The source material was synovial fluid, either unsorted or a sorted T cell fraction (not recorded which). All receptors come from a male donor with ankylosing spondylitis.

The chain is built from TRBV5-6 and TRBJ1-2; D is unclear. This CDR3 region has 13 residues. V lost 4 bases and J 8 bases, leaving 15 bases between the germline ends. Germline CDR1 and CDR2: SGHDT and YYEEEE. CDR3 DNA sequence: TGTGCCAGCAGCATCCGGACGGGTAGAGGCTACACCTTC. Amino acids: CASSIRTGRGYTF.

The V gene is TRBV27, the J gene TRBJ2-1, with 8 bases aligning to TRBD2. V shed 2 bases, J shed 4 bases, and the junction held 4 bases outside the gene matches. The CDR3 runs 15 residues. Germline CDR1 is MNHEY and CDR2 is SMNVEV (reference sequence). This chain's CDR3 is CASSLDQRGYNEQFF. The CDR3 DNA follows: TGTGCCAGCAGTTTAGACCAGCGGGGGTACAATGAGCAGTTCTTC.